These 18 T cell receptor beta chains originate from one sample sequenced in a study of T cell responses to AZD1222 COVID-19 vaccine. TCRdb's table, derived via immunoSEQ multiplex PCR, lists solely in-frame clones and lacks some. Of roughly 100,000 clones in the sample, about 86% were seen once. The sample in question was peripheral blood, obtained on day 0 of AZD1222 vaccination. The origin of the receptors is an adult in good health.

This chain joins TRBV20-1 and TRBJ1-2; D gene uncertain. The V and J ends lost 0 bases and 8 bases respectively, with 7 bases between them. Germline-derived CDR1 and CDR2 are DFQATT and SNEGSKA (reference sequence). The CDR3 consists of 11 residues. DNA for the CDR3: TGCAGTGCTAGAGAGGACCCCGGCTACACCTTC. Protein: CSAREDPGYTF.

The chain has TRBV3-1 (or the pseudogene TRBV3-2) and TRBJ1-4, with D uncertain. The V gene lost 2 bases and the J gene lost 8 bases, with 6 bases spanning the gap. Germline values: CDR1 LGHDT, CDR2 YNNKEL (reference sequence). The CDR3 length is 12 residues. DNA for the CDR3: TGTGCCAGCAGCCAACTCAACGAAAAACTGTTTTTT. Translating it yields CASSQLNEKLFF.

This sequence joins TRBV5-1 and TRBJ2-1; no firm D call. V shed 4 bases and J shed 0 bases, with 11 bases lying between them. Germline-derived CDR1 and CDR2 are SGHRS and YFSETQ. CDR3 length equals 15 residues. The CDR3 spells CASSLRVVSYNEQFF. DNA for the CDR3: TGCGCCAGCAGCCTTAGGGTAGTCTCCTACAATGAGCAGTTCTTC.

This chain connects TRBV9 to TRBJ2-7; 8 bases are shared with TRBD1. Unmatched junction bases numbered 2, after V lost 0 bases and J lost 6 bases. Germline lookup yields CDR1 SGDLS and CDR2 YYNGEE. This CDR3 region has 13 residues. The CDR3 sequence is CASSVAGGGEQYF. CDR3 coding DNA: TGTGCCAGCAGCGTAGCAGGGGGCGGCGAGCAGTACTTC.

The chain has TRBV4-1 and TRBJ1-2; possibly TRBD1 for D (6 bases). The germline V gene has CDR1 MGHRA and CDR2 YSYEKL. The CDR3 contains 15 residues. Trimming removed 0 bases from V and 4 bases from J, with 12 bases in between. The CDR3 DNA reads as TGCGCCAGCAGCCAAGAAGAGGGGGACGCCTATGGCTACACCTTC. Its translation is CASSQEEGDAYGYTF.

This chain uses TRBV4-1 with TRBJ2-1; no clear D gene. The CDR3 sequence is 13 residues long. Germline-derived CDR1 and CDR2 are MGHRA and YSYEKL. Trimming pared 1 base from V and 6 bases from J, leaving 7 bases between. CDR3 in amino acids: CASSQVARNEQFF. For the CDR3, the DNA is TGCGCCAGCAGCCAAGTGGCCCGCAATGAGCAGTTCTTC.

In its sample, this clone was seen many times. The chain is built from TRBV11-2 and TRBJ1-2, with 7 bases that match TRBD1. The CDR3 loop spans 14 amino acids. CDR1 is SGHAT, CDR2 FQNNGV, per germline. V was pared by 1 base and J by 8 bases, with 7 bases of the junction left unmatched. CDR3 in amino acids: CASSLAAQGRGYTF. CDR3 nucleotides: TGTGCCAGCAGCTTAGCCGCACAGGGGAGGGGCTACACCTTC.

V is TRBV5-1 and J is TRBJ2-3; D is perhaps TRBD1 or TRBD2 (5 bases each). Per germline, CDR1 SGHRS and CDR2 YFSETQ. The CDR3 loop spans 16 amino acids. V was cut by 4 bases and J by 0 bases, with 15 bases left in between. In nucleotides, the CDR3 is TGCGCCAGCAGCGTCCGGGGCGCCTCTAGCACAGATACGCAGTATTTT. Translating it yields CASSVRGASSTDTQYF.

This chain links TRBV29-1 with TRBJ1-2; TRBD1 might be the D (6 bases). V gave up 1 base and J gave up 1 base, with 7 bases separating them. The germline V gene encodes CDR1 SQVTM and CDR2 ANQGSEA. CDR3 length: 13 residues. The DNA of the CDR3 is TGCAGCGTTGAAGGAGGGGGTAACTATGGCTACACCTTC. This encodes CSVEGGGNYGYTF.

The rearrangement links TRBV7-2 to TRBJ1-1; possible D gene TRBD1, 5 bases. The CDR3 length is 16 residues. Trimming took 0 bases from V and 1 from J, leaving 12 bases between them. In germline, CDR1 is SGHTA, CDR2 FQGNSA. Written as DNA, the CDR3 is TGTGCCAGCAGCTTAGCTGGGGCCCGAGGGAACACTGAAGCTTTCTTT. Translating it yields CASSLAGARGNTEAFF.

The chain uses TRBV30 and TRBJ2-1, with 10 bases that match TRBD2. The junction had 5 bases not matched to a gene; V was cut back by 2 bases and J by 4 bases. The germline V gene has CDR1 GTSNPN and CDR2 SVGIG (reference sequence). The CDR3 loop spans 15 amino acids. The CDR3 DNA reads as TGTGCCTGGAGTCCTTCTAGCGGGGGTTACAATGAGCAGTTCTTC. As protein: CAWSPSSGGYNEQFF.

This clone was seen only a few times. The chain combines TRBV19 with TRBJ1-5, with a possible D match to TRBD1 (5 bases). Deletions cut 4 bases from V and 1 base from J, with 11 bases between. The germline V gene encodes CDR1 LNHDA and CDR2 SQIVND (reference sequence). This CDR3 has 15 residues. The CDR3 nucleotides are TGTGCCAGTAGTAGGGACGCCGGCAGCAATCAGCCCCAGCATTTT. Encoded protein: CASSRDAGSNQPQHF.

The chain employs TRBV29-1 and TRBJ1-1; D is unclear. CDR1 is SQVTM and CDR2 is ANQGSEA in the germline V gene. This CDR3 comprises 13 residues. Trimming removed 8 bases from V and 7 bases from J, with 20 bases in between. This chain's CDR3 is CSSHPTRLSEAFF. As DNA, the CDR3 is TGCAGCTCTCACCCGACAAGGCTTAGTGAAGCTTTCTTT.

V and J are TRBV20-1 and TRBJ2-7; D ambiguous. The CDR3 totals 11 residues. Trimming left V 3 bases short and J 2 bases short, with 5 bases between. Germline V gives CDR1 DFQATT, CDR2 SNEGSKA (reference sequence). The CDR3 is CSARLAYEQYF. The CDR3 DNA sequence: TGCAGTGCTAGGTTAGCCTACGAGCAGTACTTC.

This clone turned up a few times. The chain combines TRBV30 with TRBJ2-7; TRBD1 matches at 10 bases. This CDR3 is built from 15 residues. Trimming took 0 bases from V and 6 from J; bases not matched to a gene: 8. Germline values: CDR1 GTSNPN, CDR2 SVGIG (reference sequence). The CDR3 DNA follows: TGTGCCTGGAGTGTACTTGGACAGGGGGAAAGCGAGCAGTACTTC. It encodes CAWSVLGQGESEQYF.

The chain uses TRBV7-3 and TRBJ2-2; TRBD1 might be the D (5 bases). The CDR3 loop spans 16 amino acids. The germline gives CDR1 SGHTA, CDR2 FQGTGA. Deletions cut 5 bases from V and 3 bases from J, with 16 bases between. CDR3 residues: CASSPSSGADTGELFF. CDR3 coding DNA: TGTGCCAGCAGCCCATCCAGTGGGGCGGACACCGGGGAGCTGTTTTTT.

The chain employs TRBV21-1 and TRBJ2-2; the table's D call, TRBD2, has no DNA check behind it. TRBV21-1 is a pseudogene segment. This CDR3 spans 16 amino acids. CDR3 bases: TGTGCCAGCAGCAGGTGGGGGGAGGGCCTGTGCGGGGAGCTGTTTTTT. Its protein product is CASSRWGEGLCGELFF.

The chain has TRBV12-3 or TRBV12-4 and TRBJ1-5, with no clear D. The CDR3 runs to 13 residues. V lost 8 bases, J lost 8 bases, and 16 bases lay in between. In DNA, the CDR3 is TGTGCCAGCGGTTCAAAGGTAAATAAGCCCCAGCATTTT. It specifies CASGSKVNKPQHF.